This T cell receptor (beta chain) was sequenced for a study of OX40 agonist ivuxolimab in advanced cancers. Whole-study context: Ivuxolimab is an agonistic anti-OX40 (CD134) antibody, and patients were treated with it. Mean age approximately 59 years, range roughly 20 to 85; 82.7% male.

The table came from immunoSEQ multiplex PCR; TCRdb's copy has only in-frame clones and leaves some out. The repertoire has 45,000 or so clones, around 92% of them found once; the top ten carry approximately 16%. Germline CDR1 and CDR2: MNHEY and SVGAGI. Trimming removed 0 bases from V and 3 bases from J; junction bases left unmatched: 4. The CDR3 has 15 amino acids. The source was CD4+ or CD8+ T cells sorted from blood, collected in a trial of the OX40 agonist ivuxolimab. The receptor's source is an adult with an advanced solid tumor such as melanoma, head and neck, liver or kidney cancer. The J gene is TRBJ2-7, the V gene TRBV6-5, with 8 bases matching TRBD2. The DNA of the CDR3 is TGTGCCAGCAGTTACTCCGGCGGGGGGATCTACGAGCAGTACTTC. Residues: CASSYSGGGIYEQYF.